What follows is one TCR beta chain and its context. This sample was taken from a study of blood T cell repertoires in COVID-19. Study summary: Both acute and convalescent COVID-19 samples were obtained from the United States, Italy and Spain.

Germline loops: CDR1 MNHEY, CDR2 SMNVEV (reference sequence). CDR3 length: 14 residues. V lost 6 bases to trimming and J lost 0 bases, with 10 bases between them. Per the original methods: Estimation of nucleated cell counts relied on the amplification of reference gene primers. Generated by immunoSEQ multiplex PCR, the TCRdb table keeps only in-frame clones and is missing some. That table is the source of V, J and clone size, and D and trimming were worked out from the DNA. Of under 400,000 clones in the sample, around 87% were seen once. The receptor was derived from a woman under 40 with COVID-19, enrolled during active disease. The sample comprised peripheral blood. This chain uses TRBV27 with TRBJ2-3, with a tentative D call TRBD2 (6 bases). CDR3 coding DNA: TGTGCCAGCAGAGGCGGGGTTAGCACAGATACGCAGTATTTT. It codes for CASRGGVSTDTQYF.